The rows below give T cell receptor beta chains drawn from one sample of a study of shared clonotypes between healthy human individuals. The data were produced by immunoSEQ multiplex PCR, yet TCRdb's version contains in-frame clones alone and is incomplete. The sample lists about 470,000 clones, roughly three quarters occurring once. The sequencing input was PBMCs. These receptors were obtained from a middle-aged woman in good health. Some clones in this sample may be carry-over from other donors' samples. Each CDR3 is given with its conserved first and last residue. The D gene is left open where the match is weak. Some rows mark clone size as missing; the rest say once, few, many or name a class of expanded clone.

abundance | j_gene | v_gene | d_gene | CDR3nt | CDR3aa
. | TRBJ1-1 | TRBV7-2 | . | TGTGCCAGCAGCTCCCAATCGTTGACTGAAGCTTTCTTT | CASSSQSLTEAFF
once | TRBJ2-7 | TRBV5-1 | . | TGCGCCAGCAGCCAGGGGCCGGGGAACGAGCAGTACTTC | CASSQGPGNEQYF
. | TRBJ2-3 | TRBV19 | . | TGTGCCAGTAGAAGACAGGTCGACACAGATACGCAGTATTTT | CASRRQVDTDTQYF
. | TRBJ2-7 | TRBV7-3 | . | TGTGCCAGCAGCTTAAGTTCGTGGGGCGAGCAGTACTTC | CASSLSSWGEQYF
once | TRBJ2-5 | TRBV2 | . | TGTGCCTCCCGTCCGGGGGAGACCCAGTACTTC | CASRPGETQYF
. | TRBJ2-1 | TRBV4-2 | TRBD2 | TGTGCCAGCAGCCCGTATAGCGGGAGCTCCTACAATGAGCAGTTCTTC | CASSPYSGSSYNEQFF
. | TRBJ1-2 | TRBV6-6 | TRBD1 | TGTGCCGTCGACAGGGGGCATGGCTACACCTTC | CAVDRGHGYTF
few | TRBJ2-1 | TRBV7-2 | . | TGTGCCAGCAGCATCTCCAGGGCGAATGAGCAGTTCTTC | CASSISRANEQFF
once | TRBJ2-1 | TRBV5-1 | . | TGCGCCAGCAGCCGGGGGCTCCCCGGAGCGGGTATTAACAATGAGCAGTTCTTC | CASSRGLPGAGINNEQFF
. | TRBJ2-7 | TRBV9 | TRBD2 | TGTGCCAGCAGGCTAGCGGGAGTTTTCTACGAGCAGTACTTC | CASRLAGVFYEQYF
. | TRBJ1-5 | TRBV18 | . | TGTGCCAGCTCGCCGCAGGGTAATGGACAGCCCCAGCATTTT | CASSPQGNGQPQHF
. | TRBJ2-3 | TRBV6-5 | . | TGTGCCAGCAGTTACTCGGACACAGACCCCACAGATACGCAGTATTTT | CASSYSDTDPTDTQYF
. | TRBJ2-7 | TRBV4-2 | TRBD1 | TGTGCCAGCAGCCAAGATACGGGGGACAGGGGGGAAGGGGATCCCTACGAGCAGTACTTC | CASSQDTGDRGEGDPYEQYF
. | TRBJ1-2 | TRBV5-1 | TRBD1 | TGCGCCAGCAGCTTTGACAGGGACTATGGCTACACCTTC | CASSFDRDYGYTF
once | TRBJ1-5 | TRBV28 | . | TGTGCCAGCAGTCCTGAAGCCTTTCAGCCCCAGCATTTT | CASSPEAFQPQHF
. | TRBJ1-2 | TRBV28 | TRBD1 | TGTGCCAGCAGTTTTTTAGACAGGGGGTACTATGGCTACACCTTC | CASSFLDRGYYGYTF
. | TRBJ2-3 | TRBV7-2 | TRBD1 | TGTGCCAGCAGCTCCCGGGACAGGGGGAGAGATACGCAGTATTTT | CASSSRDRGRDTQYF
. | TRBJ2-7 | TRBV30 | . | TGTGCCTGGAGTTCGTGGGGCGACGAGCAGTACTTC | CAWSSWGDEQYF
. | TRBJ1-2 | TRBV18 | TRBD1 | TGTGCCAGCTCACCAACAGGGGGGTATGGCTACACCTTC | CASSPTGGYGYTF
few | TRBJ2-1 | TRBV5-4 | TRBD1 | TGTGCCAGCAGCTTGGGCGGGACAGGGGGCAATGAGCAGTTCTTC | CASSLGGTGGNEQFF
. | TRBJ2-2 | TRBV7-3 | . | TGTGCCAGCAGCCTCCGACCCGGGGAGCTGTTTTTT | CASSLRPGELFF
few | TRBJ1-1 | TRBV2 | . | TGTGCCAGCGCGTACGCTGAAGCTTTCTTT | CASAYAEAFF
. | TRBJ2-3 | TRBV18 | TRBD2 | TGTGCCAGCTCAGAACTAGCGGGATCCCTCACAGATACGCAGTATTTT | CASSELAGSLTDTQYF
. | TRBJ2-2 | TRBV28 | . | TGTGCCAGCAGTCAACCCGGGACGAGGGGGACCGGGGAGCTGTTTTTT | CASSQPGTRGTGELFF
. | TRBJ2-3 | TRBV30 | . | TGTGCCTGGAGCCAACGTTTCACGGGAGTTCTCCCAGATACGCAGTATTTT | CAWSQRFTGVLPDTQYF
. | TRBJ2-1 | TRBV27 | . | TGTGCCAGCAGTTTAATGGTCAAAGAGCCTGAGGACAATGAGCAGTTCTTC | CASSLMVKEPEDNEQFF
. | TRBJ2-5 | TRBV19 | . | TGTGCCAGTAGTAACCCGGGCCGAGTAGGCGGGCATCGGGAGACCCAGTACTTC | CASSNPGRVGGHRETQYF
. | TRBJ2-3 | TRBV30 | . | TGTGCCTGGAACGACGCAGCGCCCACAGATACGCAGTATTTT | CAWNDAAPTDTQYF
. | TRBJ1-2 | TRBV5-1 | . | TGCGCCAGCAGCTCGGGACGGTTGCTCTATGGCTACACCTTC | CASSSGRLLYGYTF
. | TRBJ1-2 | TRBV11-3 | . | TGTGCCAGCAGCTTAGAGTCCGGGGGCGGCTACACCTTC | CASSLESGGGYTF
. | TRBJ2-1 | TRBV7-6 | TRBD2 | TGTGCCAGCAGCCCTGGACTAGCGGGAGAGTATGAGCAGTTCTTC | CASSPGLAGEYEQFF
. | TRBJ2-7 | TRBV28 | . | TGTGCCAGCAGTTCGGGGGATTCCTACGAGCAGTACTTC | CASSSGDSYEQYF
. | TRBJ1-1 | TRBV28 | . | TGTGCCAGCAGTCGGACGACTTTTGGACAGTCGGGCACTGAAGCTTTCTTT | CASSRTTFGQSGTEAFF